The entry below describes one TCR beta chain. Its target is unknown. The sample is drawn from a study of T cell repertoires in ileal Crohn's disease. Study observations and caveats: Endoscopic recurrence occurred in every patient whose clonality exceeded 26.8%.

CDR3 length: 15 amino acids. Germline values: CDR1 MGHDK, CDR2 SYGVNS. V was clipped by 0 bases and J by 1 base, with 10 bases between them. This table comes from immunoSEQ multiplex PCR, and its TCRdb copy is limited to in-frame clones, with some not included. The data hold some 17,000 clones, with 85% to 90% observed a single time. What was sequenced was ileal tissue. The sequence was collected from an adult with Crohn's disease. The genes are TRBV25-1 and TRBJ2-7; tentatively, D is TRBD2 (6 bases). The DNA of the CDR3 is TGTGCCAGCAGTGAATATGGGGGGTCGTCCTACGAGCAGTACTTC. This codes for CASSEYGGSSYEQYF.